The 16 T cell receptor beta chains below all came from one sample that was sequenced in a study of graft-versus-host responses after intestinal transplantation. The table came from immunoSEQ multiplex PCR; TCRdb's copy has only in-frame clones and leaves some out. The profile covers approximately 49,000 clones, with approximately 95% appearing a single time and approximately 0.25% taken by the ten largest. For these TCRs, the target antigens are not known. The specimen comprised unstimulated CD8+ T cells sorted from spleen or lymph node cells, sampled before transplant. The receptors shown here come from a human donor who was the organ donor for an intestinal transplant.

V gene TRBV9 combines with J gene TRBJ1-1; 9 bases fit TRBD1. V lost 4 bases and J lost 3; bases outside the gene matches: 4. CDR3 length: 14 residues. Per the germline V gene, CDR1 is SGDLS and CDR2 is YYNGEE. Here the CDR3 DNA reads TGTGCCAGCAGCCCCACAGGGGGCGACACTGAAGCTTTCTTT. It codes for CASSPTGGDTEAFF.

The V call is TRBV7-8, the J call TRBJ2-7; 11 nucleotides line up with TRBD1. Germline loops: CDR1 SGHVS, CDR2 FQNEAQ. The CDR3 has 18 amino acids. The trim removed 1 base at V and 2 bases at J, leaving 10 bases unmatched. The CDR3 DNA reads as TGTGCCAGCAGCTTAGGCGAAGGGACAGGGGGAATAACCTACGAGCAGTACTTC. Translated, it gives CASSLGEGTGGITYEQYF.

The genes are TRBV28 and TRBJ2-5, with 8 bases that match TRBD1. V lost 5 bases and J lost 2; bases outside the gene matches: 7. Germline CDR1 and CDR2: MDHEN and SYDVKM. This CDR3 has 15 residues. The CDR3 sequence: CASSLRDRFQETQYF. CDR3 in DNA: TGTGCCAGCAGTCTCCGGGACAGGTTTCAAGAGACCCAGTACTTC.

In nucleotides, the CDR3 is TGTGCCAGTGGACTAGCGGGGGGCTACGAGCAGTACTTC. Residues: CASGLAGGYEQYF. V and J are TRBV28 and TRBJ2-7; 14 bases fit TRBD2. The length of the CDR3 is 13 residues. Trimming took 9 bases from V and 3 from J; bases not matched to a gene: 1. CDR1 MDHEN and CDR2 SYDVKM come from the germline V gene. Full variable domain (remainder filled in from reference TRBV28 and TRBJ2-7): DVKVTQSSRYLVKRTGEKVFLECVQDMDHENMFWYRQDPGLGLRLIYFSYDVKMKEKGDIPEGYSVSREKKERFSLILESASTNQTSMYLCASGLAGGYEQYFGPGTRLTVT.

The chain uses TRBV15 and TRBJ2-5; either TRBD1 or TRBD2 may supply D (5 bases each). With the DNA end fitting TRBJ2-7 better, the J assignment may be wrong. Germline V lookup: CDR1 LNHNV, CDR2 YYDKDF (reference sequence). The CDR3 is 14 residues long. For the CDR3, the DNA is TGTGCCACCAGCGCCGGGACGGCCCAGTACGAGCAGTACTTC. Translation: CATSAGTAQYEQYF.

As DNA, the CDR3 is TGTGCCAGCAGCTCACGCACCAAACCCACAGGGGGCCCCTACGAGCAGTACTTC. Amino acids: CASSSRTKPTGGPYEQYF. The gene calls are TRBV13 and TRBJ2-7; 9 bases are a match to TRBD1. This CDR3 contains 18 residues. Trimming took 4 bases from V and 2 from J; bases not matched to a gene: 15. Per the germline V gene, CDR1 is PRHDT and CDR2 is FYEKMQ (reference sequence). The full variable domain, with the rest looked up from reference TRBV13 and TRBJ2-7, is AAGVIQSPRHLIKEKRETATLKCYPIPRHDTVYWYQQGPGQDPQFLISFYEKMQSDKGSIPDRFSAQQFSDYHSELNMSSLELGDSALYFCASSSRTKPTGGPYEQYFGPGTRLTVT.

This sequence joins TRBV6-5 and TRBJ1-1, with a weak D call TRBD1 (5 bases). Per germline, CDR1 MNHEY and CDR2 SVGAGI. The CDR3 extends over 14 amino acids. As DNA, the CDR3 is TGTGCGTCCGGGGCATTTCCTATGAACACTGAAGCTTTCTTT. It specifies CASGAFPMNTEAFF.

This clone was observed a single time. V gene TRBV4-1 combines with J gene TRBJ2-5, with 7 bases that match TRBD1. Germline loops: CDR1 MGHRA, CDR2 YSYEKL. V shed 6 bases and J 0 bases; nucleotides not matched to a gene: 7. The CDR3 loop spans 15 amino acids. The CDR3 spells CASSRMTGNQETQYF. The DNA of the CDR3 is TGCGCCAGCAGTCGAATGACAGGGAACCAAGAGACCCAGTACTTC.

V is TRBV4-1 and J is TRBJ1-2, with D possibly TRBD1 on 6 matching bases. Trimming left V 4 bases short and J 3 bases short, with 15 bases between. This CDR3 is built from 15 residues. Looked up from germline, CDR1 is MGHRA and CDR2 is YSYEKL. This CDR3 reads CASSPEGESYYGYTF. Here the CDR3 DNA reads TGCGCCAGCAGCCCTGAGGGGGAAAGTTACTATGGCTACACCTTC.

The chain combines TRBV7-3 with TRBJ1-2; unclear D gene. V was cut by 1 base and J by 1 base, with 13 bases left in between. Germline V gene data show CDR1 as SGHTA and CDR2 as FQGTGA. The CDR3 spans 16 residues. CDR3 nucleotide sequence: TGTGCCAGCAGCTTAAATCCGGGAACCTATAACTATGGCTACACCTTC. The encoded protein is CASSLNPGTYNYGYTF.

The count of this clone is one. V and J are TRBV28 and TRBJ1-1; no clear D gene. Trimming removed 6 bases from V and 1 base from J, with 9 bases in between. CDR3 size: 13 residues. Looked up from germline, CDR1 is MDHEN and CDR2 is SYDVKM. The CDR3 spells CASSRWSNTEAFF. Here the CDR3 DNA reads TGTGCCAGCAGCAGATGGTCGAACACTGAAGCTTTCTTT.

This chain connects TRBV7-6 to TRBJ1-1, with D unclear. V lost 5 bases, J lost 5 bases, and 24 bases lay in between. CDR3 length: 17 residues. Germline CDR1 reads SGHVS; CDR2 reads FNYEAQ. The CDR3 spells CASSPLILGAGKTEAFF. The CDR3 bases are TGTGCCAGCAGCCCCTTAATTTTAGGCGCGGGTAAGACTGAAGCTTTCTTT.

The V and J genes are TRBV9 and TRBJ2-3; weak D call: TRBD2 (7 bases). V lost 0 bases and J lost 5, with 13 bases in between. Germline lookup yields CDR1 SGDLS and CDR2 YYNGEE. The CDR3 covers 15 residues. The CDR3 region has the DNA TGTGCCAGCAGCGTAGATGGGGGGGCTGGAGATACGCAGTATTTT. Protein sequence: CASSVDGGAGDTQYF.

This clone was observed a single time. The chain links TRBV7-2 to TRBJ2-7, with 8 bases that match TRBD1. Germline assignment: CDR1 SGHTA and CDR2 FQGNSA. J was trimmed by 0 bases and V by 3 bases; bases with no gene match: 7. The CDR3 totals 16 residues. The chain's CDR3 is CASSFDRDRLSYEQYF. In nucleotides, the CDR3 is TGTGCCAGCAGCTTCGACCGGGACAGGCTCTCCTACGAGCAGTACTTC.

The CDR3 DNA sequence: TGTGCCAGCAGCGTGACAGGGGATGGACAGCCCCAGCATTTT. Its protein product is CASSVTGDGQPQHF. V gene TRBV9 combines with J gene TRBJ1-5, with 8 bases fitting TRBD1. Germline CDR1 and CDR2: SGDLS and YYNGEE. V trimming: 2 bases; J trimming: 7 bases; junction bases outside the gene matches: 5. CDR3 length equals 14 residues.

CDR3 amino acids: CASSSWTELYSNQPQHF. CDR3 nucleotides: TGTGCCAGCAGTTCGTGGACAGAACTGTATAGCAATCAGCCCCAGCATTTT. The chain carries TRBV27 and TRBJ1-5; a possible D gene is TRBD1 (6 bases). V was clipped by 4 bases and J by 0 bases, with 16 bases between them. There are 17 residues in the CDR3. Germline values: CDR1 MNHEY, CDR2 SMNVEV (reference sequence).